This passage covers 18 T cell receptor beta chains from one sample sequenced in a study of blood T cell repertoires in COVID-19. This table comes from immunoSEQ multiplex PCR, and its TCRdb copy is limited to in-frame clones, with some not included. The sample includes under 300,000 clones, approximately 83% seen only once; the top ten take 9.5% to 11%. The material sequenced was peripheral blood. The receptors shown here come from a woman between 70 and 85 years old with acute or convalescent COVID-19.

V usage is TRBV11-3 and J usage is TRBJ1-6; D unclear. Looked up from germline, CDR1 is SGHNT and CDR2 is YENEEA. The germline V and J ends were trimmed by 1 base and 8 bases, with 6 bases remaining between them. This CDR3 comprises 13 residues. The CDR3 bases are TGTGCCAGCAGCTTAGGAACTGATTCACCCCTCCACTTT. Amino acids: CASSLGTDSPLHF.

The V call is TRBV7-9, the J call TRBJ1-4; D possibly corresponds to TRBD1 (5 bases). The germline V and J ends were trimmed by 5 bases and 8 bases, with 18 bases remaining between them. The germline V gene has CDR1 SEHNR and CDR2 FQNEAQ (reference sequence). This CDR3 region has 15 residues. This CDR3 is CASSRPGRGEEKLFF. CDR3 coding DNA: TGTGCCAGCAGCCGCCCGGGGCGGGGTGAGGAAAAACTGTTTTTT.

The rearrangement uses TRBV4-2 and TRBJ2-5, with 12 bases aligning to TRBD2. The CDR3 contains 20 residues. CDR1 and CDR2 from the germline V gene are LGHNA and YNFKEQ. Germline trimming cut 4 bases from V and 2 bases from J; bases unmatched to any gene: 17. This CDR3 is CASSPGRGRGLAGRQETQYF. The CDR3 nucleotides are TGTGCCAGCAGCCCCGGCAGGGGGCGAGGACTAGCGGGACGACAAGAGACCCAGTACTTC.

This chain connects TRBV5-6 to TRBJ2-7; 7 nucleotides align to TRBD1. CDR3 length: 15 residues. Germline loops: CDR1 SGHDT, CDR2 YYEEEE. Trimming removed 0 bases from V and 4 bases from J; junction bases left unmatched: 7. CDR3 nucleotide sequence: TGTGCCAGCAGCTTGGATACGGGACAGAGTTACGAGCAGTACTTC. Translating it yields CASSLDTGQSYEQYF.

This CDR3 reads CASSLLTGDNSPLHF. CDR3 sequence (DNA): TGCGCCAGCAGCTTGCTCACGGGAGATAATTCACCCCTCCACTTT. The J gene is TRBJ1-6, the V gene TRBV5-1; D uncertain. CDR3 length equals 15 residues. V was cut by 1 base and J by 5 bases, with 10 bases left in between. Germline-derived CDR1 and CDR2 are SGHRS and YFSETQ.

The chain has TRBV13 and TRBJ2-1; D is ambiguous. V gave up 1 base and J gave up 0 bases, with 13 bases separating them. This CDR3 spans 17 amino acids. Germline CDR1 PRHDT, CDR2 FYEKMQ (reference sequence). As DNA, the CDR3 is TGTGCCAGCAGCTTAGTTACCCCGCCGAGCTCCTACAATGAGCAGTTCTTC. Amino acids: CASSLVTPPSSYNEQFF.

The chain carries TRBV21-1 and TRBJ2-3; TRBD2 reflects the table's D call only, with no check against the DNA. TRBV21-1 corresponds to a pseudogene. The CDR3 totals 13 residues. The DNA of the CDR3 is TGTGCCAGCTTGAGGGAGGGAGCAGATACGCAGTATTTT. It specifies CASLREGADTQYF.

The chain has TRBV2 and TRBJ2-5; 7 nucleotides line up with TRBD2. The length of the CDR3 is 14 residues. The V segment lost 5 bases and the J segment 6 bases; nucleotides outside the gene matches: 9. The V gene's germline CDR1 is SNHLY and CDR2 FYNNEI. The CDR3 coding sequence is TGTGCCAGCAGTCCCTCAAGCGGGGTAAAGACCCAGTACTTC. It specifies CASSPSSGVKTQYF.

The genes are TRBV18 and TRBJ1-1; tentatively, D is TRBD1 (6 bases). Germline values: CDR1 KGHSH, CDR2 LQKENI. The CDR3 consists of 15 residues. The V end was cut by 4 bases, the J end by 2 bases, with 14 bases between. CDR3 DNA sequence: TGTGCCAGCTCACAAGAGCAGGGGCGAAACACTGAAGCTTTCTTT. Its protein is CASSQEQGRNTEAFF.

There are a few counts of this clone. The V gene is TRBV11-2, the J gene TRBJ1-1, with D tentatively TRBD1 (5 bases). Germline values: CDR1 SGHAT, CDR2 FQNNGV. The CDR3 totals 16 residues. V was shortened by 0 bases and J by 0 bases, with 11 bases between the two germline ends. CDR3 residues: CASSLEIGGMNTEAFF. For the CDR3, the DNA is TGTGCCAGCAGCTTAGAGATCGGGGGTATGAACACTGAAGCTTTCTTT.

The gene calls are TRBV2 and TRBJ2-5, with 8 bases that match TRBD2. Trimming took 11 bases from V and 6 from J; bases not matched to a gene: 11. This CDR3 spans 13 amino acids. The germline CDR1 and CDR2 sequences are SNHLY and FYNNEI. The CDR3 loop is CASSTGGLKTQYF. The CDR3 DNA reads TGTGCCTCTTCTACGGGGGGGCTTAAGACCCAGTACTTC.

DNA for the CDR3: TGTGCCAGCTCACCCCTTTTAGCCAGGGCCTTCTACGAGCAGTACTTC. Protein product: CASSPLLARAFYEQYF. The rearrangement links TRBV18 to TRBJ2-7, with D perhaps matching TRBD1 (5 bases). Germline V CDR1 and CDR2: KGHSH, LQKENI. The CDR3 has 16 amino acids. Trimming left V 3 bases short and J 3 bases short, with 18 bases between.

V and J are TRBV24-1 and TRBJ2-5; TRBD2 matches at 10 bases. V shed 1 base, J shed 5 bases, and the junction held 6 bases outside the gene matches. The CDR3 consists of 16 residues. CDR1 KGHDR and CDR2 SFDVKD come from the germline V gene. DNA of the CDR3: TGTGCCACCAGTGATTTCAGCGGACTAGCGGCCGAGACCCAGTACTTC. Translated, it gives CATSDFSGLAAETQYF.

The chain's CDR3 is CASSLGLQGLQETQYF. Here the CDR3 DNA reads TGTGCCAGCAGCTTAGGACTGCAGGGCCTCCAAGAGACCCAGTACTTC. The chain links TRBV7-8 to TRBJ2-5; D perhaps matches TRBD1 (5 bases). The germline V and J ends were trimmed by 1 base and 1 base, with 13 bases remaining between them. This CDR3 has 16 residues. Germline lookup yields CDR1 SGHVS and CDR2 FQNEAQ.

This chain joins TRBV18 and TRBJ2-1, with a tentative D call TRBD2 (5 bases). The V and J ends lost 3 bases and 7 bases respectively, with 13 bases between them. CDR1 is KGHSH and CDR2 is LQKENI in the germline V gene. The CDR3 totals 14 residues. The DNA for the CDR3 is TGTGCCAGCTCACCCTTACTAGGTGCGAATGAGCAGTTCTTC. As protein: CASSPLLGANEQFF.

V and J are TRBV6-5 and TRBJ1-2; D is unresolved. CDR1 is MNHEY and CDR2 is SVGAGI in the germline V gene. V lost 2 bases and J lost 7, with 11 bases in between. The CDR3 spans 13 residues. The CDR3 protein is CASSYGENTGYTF. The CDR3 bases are TGTGCCAGCAGTTACGGGGAGAACACTGGCTACACCTTC.

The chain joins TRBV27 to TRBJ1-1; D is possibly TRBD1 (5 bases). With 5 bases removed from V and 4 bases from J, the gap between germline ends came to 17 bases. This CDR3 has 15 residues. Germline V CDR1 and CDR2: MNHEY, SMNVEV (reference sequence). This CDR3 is CASSHPTGFGTEAFF. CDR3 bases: TGTGCCAGCAGTCACCCCACAGGATTTGGCACTGAAGCTTTCTTT.

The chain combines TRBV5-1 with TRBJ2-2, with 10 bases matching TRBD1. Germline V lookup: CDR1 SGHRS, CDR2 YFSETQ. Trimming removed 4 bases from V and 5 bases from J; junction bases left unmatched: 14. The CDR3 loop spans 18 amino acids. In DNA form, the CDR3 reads TGCGCCAGCAGCGTCCGGGACAGGGGAAGCGTACCTACCGGGGAGCTGTTTTTT. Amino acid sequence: CASSVRDRGSVPTGELFF.